This entry lists 26 T cell receptor beta chains sequenced from one sample in a study of cytomegalovirus exposure and HLA in healthy donors. With 60 Vbeta and 13 Jbeta primers, the PCR was carried out. Data came from immunoSEQ multiplex PCR; TCRdb stores just in-frame clones and leaves some out. The sample lists some 140,000 clones, around 77% seen once, with 2% to 2.5% in the top ten. The sequenced sample consisted of PBMCs. Source of these receptors: a man aged 30 to 45 in good health and CMV-seronegative.

This clone was seen just once. J is TRBJ2-7 and V is TRBV6-1, with D tentatively TRBD2 (5 bases). The germline V and J ends were trimmed by 5 bases and 6 bases, with 17 bases remaining between them. There are 14 residues in the CDR3. CDR1 MNHNS and CDR2 SASEGT come from the germline V gene. CDR3 region: CASSPAGPLPEQYF. CDR3 in DNA: TGTGCCAGCAGTCCCGCGGGTCCCCTACCCGAGCAGTACTTC.

The V gene is TRBV10-2, the J gene TRBJ2-7; 10 bases are shared with TRBD2. J gave up 6 bases and V 2 bases, and 7 bases lay outside the gene matches. CDR3 length: 15 residues. Germline V gives CDR1 WSHSY, CDR2 SAAADI. As DNA, the CDR3 is TGCGCCAGCAGTGAGCCCCCTAGCGGGAGTACCGAGCAGTACTTC. Its translation is CASSEPPSGSTEQYF.

The chain has TRBV11-3 and TRBJ1-2; D is perhaps TRBD1 (6 bases). The CDR3 covers 12 residues. In germline, CDR1 is SGHNT, CDR2 YENEEA. V was shortened by 7 bases and J by 6 bases, with 12 bases between the two germline ends. The CDR3 region is CASTGGGHGYTF. Written as DNA, the CDR3 is TGTGCCAGCACCGGGGGGGGCCATGGCTACACCTTC.

This clone was detected only a few times. V and J are TRBV5-1 and TRBJ1-1; TRBD1 agrees at 9 bases. Germline CDR1 reads SGHRS; CDR2 reads YFSETQ. Germline trimming cut 4 bases from V and 3 bases from J; bases unmatched to any gene: 13. This CDR3 has 17 amino acids. CDR3 sequence: CASSETGTGLMDTEAFF. In DNA form, the CDR3 reads TGCGCCAGCAGCGAAACCGGGACAGGGCTTATGGACACTGAAGCTTTCTTT. Together with reference TRBV5-1 and TRBJ1-1, the CDR3 gives the full variable domain: KAGVTQTPRYLIKTRGQQVTLSCSPISGHRSVSWYQQTPGQGLQFLFEYFSETQRNKGNFPGRFSGRQFSNSRSEMNVSTLELGDSALYLCASSETGTGLMDTEAFFGQGTRLTVV.

The chain couples TRBV14 to TRBJ1-2; tentative D call: TRBD1 (5 bases). Germline CDR1 SGHDN, CDR2 FVKESK. The CDR3 has 14 amino acids. V lost 4 bases, J lost 4 bases, and 13 bases lay in between. CDR3 loop: CASSRRGGGYGYTF. The CDR3 bases are TGTGCCAGCAGCCGTCGTGGGGGGGGCTATGGCTACACCTTC.

The V and J genes are TRBV30 and TRBJ2-7; tentative D call: TRBD2 (5 bases). Germline V gives CDR1 GTSNPN, CDR2 SVGIG (reference sequence). The length of the CDR3 is 13 residues. V was trimmed by 0 bases and J by 5 bases, leaving 11 bases between them. The CDR3 nucleotides are TGTGCCTGGAGTGTACCGGGAAAGGACGAGCAGTACTTC. This gives the protein CAWSVPGKDEQYF.

CDR3 coding DNA: TGTGCCAGCAGCCCAGCGAGCGGGGGCCAAGGGTACGAGCAGTACTTC. This encodes CASSPASGGQGYEQYF. The J gene is TRBJ2-7, the V gene TRBV11-2; TRBD2 matches 8 bases. CDR1 and CDR2 from the germline V gene are SGHAT and FQNNGV. This CDR3 comprises 16 residues. V lost 5 bases to trimming and J lost 4 bases; unmatched junction nucleotides: 13.

The chain links TRBV27 to TRBJ1-1; D gene ambiguous. The CDR3 covers 17 residues. The V and J ends lost 3 bases and 0 bases respectively, with 17 bases between them. CDR1 MNHEY and CDR2 SMNVEV come from the germline V gene (reference sequence). The CDR3 nucleotides read TGTGCCAGCAGTTTGACACGGGGAAGGCCCATGAACACTGAAGCTTTCTTT. This gives the protein CASSLTRGRPMNTEAFF.

This chain joins TRBV5-1 and TRBJ2-2, with 11 bases matching TRBD1. Trimming removed 2 bases from V and 5 bases from J; junction bases left unmatched: 8. The CDR3 has 17 residues. CDR1 is SGHRS and CDR2 is YFSETQ in the germline V gene. The CDR3 reads CASSFSSGTGGTGELFF. The CDR3 nucleotides read TGCGCCAGCAGCTTCTCCTCCGGGACAGGGGGAACCGGGGAGCTGTTTTTT.

This sequence joins TRBV4-1 and TRBJ1-2, with TRBD1 identical over 7 bases. The ends lost 0 bases at V and 2 bases at J; junction bases unmatched: 9. The germline CDR1 and CDR2 sequences are MGHRA and YSYEKL. The CDR3 spans 17 residues. CDR3 sequence (DNA): TGCGCCAGCAGCCAAGATGATACAGGGGCCTTCAACTATGGCTACACCTTC. Encoded protein: CASSQDDTGAFNYGYTF.

This clone was detected only once. The chain is built from TRBV27 and TRBJ2-2; no clear D gene. This CDR3 has 14 residues. Trimming shortened V by 6 bases and J by 4 bases, and 12 bases separated the two germline ends. In germline, CDR1 is MNHEY, CDR2 SMNVEV (reference sequence). The CDR3 nucleotides are TGTGCCAGCAGCCCAGAGGTTCTCACCGGGGAGCTGTTTTTT. It is translated as CASSPEVLTGELFF.

V is TRBV6-1 and J is TRBJ1-4, with D perhaps matching TRBD1 (5 bases). With 8 bases removed from V and 8 bases from J, the gap between germline ends came to 18 bases. The CDR3 runs to 14 residues. CDR1 MNHNS and CDR2 SASEGT come from the germline V gene. CDR3 sequence (DNA): TGTGCCAGCGCATTTAGGGGCTCAGAAGAAAAACTGTTTTTT. Translating gives CASAFRGSEEKLFF.

The chain uses TRBV2 and TRBJ1-1; D may be TRBD1 (6 bases). The CDR3 extends over 14 amino acids. Trimming shortened V by 7 bases and J by 5 bases, and 17 bases separated the two germline ends. Germline V lookup: CDR1 SNHLY, CDR2 FYNNEI. The CDR3 sequence is CASIGQRISTEAFF. The CDR3 nucleotides read TGTGCCAGCATTGGACAGAGGATTAGTACTGAAGCTTTCTTT.

This rearrangement joins TRBV28 to TRBJ2-1; 9 positions match TRBD1. Germline values: CDR1 MDHEN, CDR2 SYDVKM. The CDR3 contains 14 residues. J was trimmed by 6 bases and V by 4 bases; bases with no gene match: 4. The CDR3: CASSSRDRVNEQFF. The CDR3 nucleotides are TGTGCCAGCAGTTCCCGGGACAGGGTCAATGAGCAGTTCTTC.

This clone was seen a few times. The rearrangement joins TRBV25-1 to TRBJ2-7; 7 nucleotides match TRBD1. Germline V gene data show CDR1 as MGHDK and CDR2 as SYGVNS. V lost 2 bases and J lost 3; bases outside the gene matches: 13. The CDR3 totals 17 residues. The CDR3 region has the DNA TGTGCCAGCAGTGAAGAAGTTTTCGTGACAGGGAACTACGAGCAGTACTTC. This sequence encodes CASSEEVFVTGNYEQYF.

V gene TRBV5-1 combines with J gene TRBJ2-5; TRBD1 matches 7 bases. V shed 4 bases and J 2 bases; nucleotides not matched to a gene: 8. Germline V gene sequence: CDR1 SGHRS, CDR2 YFSETQ. The CDR3 length is 15 residues. Here the CDR3 reads CASSLNTGVQETQYF. The CDR3 DNA reads as TGCGCCAGCAGCCTAAATACAGGGGTTCAAGAGACCCAGTACTTC.

This rearrangement joins TRBV2 to TRBJ1-2; the D gene is possibly TRBD1 (5 bases). Germline CDR1 is SNHLY and CDR2 is FYNNEI. Deletions cut 0 bases from V and 3 bases from J, with 14 bases between. This CDR3 has 16 residues. CDR3 sequence (DNA): TGTGCCAGCAGTGAAGCCACGGGGGGATTGTACTATGGCTACACCTTC. As protein: CASSEATGGLYYGYTF.

This clone was recorded only once. The chain joins TRBV2 to TRBJ2-2; weak D call: TRBD1 (5 bases). V lost 7 bases and J lost 4, with 16 bases in between. Germline V gene lookup returns CDR1 SNHLY and CDR2 FYNNEI. CDR3 size: 15 residues. CDR3 bases: TGTGCCAGCACCGAGACCAGGGTAGGCACCGGGGAGCTGTTTTTT. The encoded protein is CASTETRVGTGELFF.

The chain couples TRBV27 to TRBJ2-5; no clear D. The J call is doubtful: the DNA matches TRBJ2-7 better. In germline, CDR1 is MNHEY, CDR2 SMNVEV (reference sequence). The CDR3 runs 16 residues. This CDR3 is CASSFLGAPSSYEQYF. The CDR3 DNA reads as TGTGCCAGCAGTTTTCTCGGAGCCCCCTCCTCCTACGAGCAGTACTTC.

The rearrangement uses TRBV11-2 and TRBJ2-7; the D gene is possibly TRBD1 (6 bases). CDR1 is SGHAT and CDR2 is FQNNGV in the germline V gene. Trimming pared 5 bases from V and 3 bases from J, leaving 11 bases between. CDR3 length equals 13 residues. The CDR3 DNA is TGTGCCAGCAGCCGAAGGACAGACTACGAGCAGTACTTC. Its translation: CASSRRTDYEQYF.

The chain joins TRBV5-1 to TRBJ1-4; TRBD1 is a possible D gene (6 bases). V lost 3 bases to trimming and J lost 8 bases, with 14 bases between them. The CDR3 runs 14 residues. Germline V gene lookup returns CDR1 SGHRS and CDR2 YFSETQ. The DNA of the CDR3 is TGCGCCAGCAGCTGGGGACACGAGAACGAAAAACTGTTTTTT. Its protein is CASSWGHENEKLFF.

The CDR3 region is CASSMVDRGRDGYTF. In nucleotides, the CDR3 is TGTGCCAGTAGTATGGTGGACAGGGGGCGTGATGGCTACACCTTC. This sequence joins TRBV19 and TRBJ1-2, with 11 bases identical to TRBD1. CDR3 size: 15 residues. Trimming removed 3 bases from V and 6 bases from J; junction bases left unmatched: 6. From germline, CDR1 is LNHDA and CDR2 SQIVND (reference sequence).

This chain joins TRBV30 and TRBJ1-1; D call uncertain. Germline V gene lookup returns CDR1 GTSNPN and CDR2 SVGIG (reference sequence). The germline V and J ends were trimmed by 3 bases and 11 bases, with 16 bases remaining between them. The CDR3 is 12 amino acids. CDR3 bases: TGTGCCTGGAGCCCCACCCTAATCGGGGCTTTCTTT. This translates into CAWSPTLIGAFF.

The chain uses TRBV7-9 and TRBJ2-3; D might be TRBD1 (5 bases). The germline V and J ends were trimmed by 4 bases and 2 bases, with 16 bases remaining between them. CDR1 SEHNR and CDR2 FQNEAQ come from the germline V gene (reference sequence). The CDR3 spans 16 residues. The CDR3 DNA reads TGTGCCAGCAGCTCGCAGGGCCTTCGTCACACAGATACGCAGTATTTT. This encodes CASSSQGLRHTDTQYF.

Here the CDR3 DNA reads TGTGCCAGCAGCCCACTAGCGGGAGGGACGTATGAGCAGTTCTTC. Its protein product is CASSPLAGGTYEQFF. The rearrangement uses TRBV7-3 and TRBJ2-1, with 13 bases fitting TRBD2. The V segment lost 5 bases and the J segment 8 bases; nucleotides outside the gene matches: 6. Germline CDR1 SGHTA, CDR2 FQGTGA. This CDR3 spans 15 amino acids. The whole variable domain, remainder taken from reference TRBV7-3 and TRBJ2-1, is GAGVSQTPSNKVTEKGKYVELRCDPISGHTALYWYRQSLGQGPEFLIYFQGTGAADDSGLPNDRFFAVRPEGSVSTLKIQRTERGDSAVYLCASSPLAGGTYEQFFGPGTRLTVL.

The rearrangement joins TRBV30 to TRBJ1-2; maybe TRBD1 (5 bases). Germline values: CDR1 GTSNPN, CDR2 SVGIG (reference sequence). Trimming shortened V by 4 bases and J by 4 bases, and 13 bases separated the two germline ends. The CDR3 length is 13 residues. CDR3 loop: CAWTQGRGYGYTF. The DNA for the CDR3 is TGTGCCTGGACCCAGGGCAGAGGCTATGGCTACACCTTC.